This TCR beta chain was retrieved from a study of cytomegalovirus exposure and HLA in healthy donors. About the research overall: Findings of an earlier analysis included under 140 million unique TCR beta sequences from 180 million or so T cells.

Comments on this clone: Its antigen is currently unknown.

V was pared by 1 base and J by 8 bases, with 2 bases of the junction left unmatched. The CDR3 length is 13 residues. Germline V lookup: CDR1 MNHNY, CDR2 SVGAGI (reference sequence). Study-level points and caveats: The authors listed 150 or so TCR beta chains as cytomegalovirus-associated. Sequences of the TCR beta chain were said to predict the HLA-A and HLA-B alleles of most subjects accurately. One cluster of highly shared sequence variants probably arose as a sequencing artifact.

PCR used 60 Vbeta primers and 13 Jbeta primers. Produced via immunoSEQ multiplex PCR; TCRdb's table is partial and in-frame only. The sample consists of around 280,000 clones, 85% to 90% of them appearing once. The specimen sequenced was PBMCs. The receptor's source is a woman aged 18-29 years in good health and CMV-seronegative. This rearrangement joins TRBV6-6 to TRBJ1-2, with 9 bases that match TRBD1. CDR3 nucleotide sequence: TGTGCCAGCAGTTACTTGACAGGGGGAGGCTACACCTTC. This gives the protein CASSYLTGGGYTF.